This T cell receptor beta chain was identified in a study of control samples from healthy donors and cancer patients. Germline CDR1 reads MNHEY; CDR2 reads SVGEGT. V gave up 5 bases and J gave up 2 bases, with 18 bases separating them. The CDR3 length is 16 residues. Sequencing was performed with immunoSEQ multiplex PCR; in TCRdb, only in-frame clones are kept and a portion is missing. The sample carries some 120,000 clones, around 86% recorded once. The receptor's source is a man aged 40-50 years in good health. The rearrangement joins TRBV6-2 or TRBV6-3 to TRBJ1-1; no definite D call. Sequencing was carried out using blood. The CDR3 region has the DNA TGTGCCAGCAGTCCGCGGGAGAACAGAAGAAACACTGAAGCTTTCTTT. Its protein is CASSPRENRRNTEAFF.